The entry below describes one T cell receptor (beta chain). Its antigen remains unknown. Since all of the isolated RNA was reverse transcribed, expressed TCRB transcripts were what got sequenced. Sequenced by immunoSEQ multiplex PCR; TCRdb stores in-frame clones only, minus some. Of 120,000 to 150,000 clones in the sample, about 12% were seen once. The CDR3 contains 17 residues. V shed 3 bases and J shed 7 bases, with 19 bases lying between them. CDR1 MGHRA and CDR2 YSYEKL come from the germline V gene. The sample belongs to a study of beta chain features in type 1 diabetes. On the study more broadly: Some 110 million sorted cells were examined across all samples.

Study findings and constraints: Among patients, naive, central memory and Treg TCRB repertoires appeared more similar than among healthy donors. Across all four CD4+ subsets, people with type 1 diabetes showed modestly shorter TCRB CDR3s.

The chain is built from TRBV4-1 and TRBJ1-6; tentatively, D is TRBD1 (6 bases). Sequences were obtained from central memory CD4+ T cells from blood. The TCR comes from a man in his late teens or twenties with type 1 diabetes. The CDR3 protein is CASSQAWNDRPNSPLHF. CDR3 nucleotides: TGCGCCAGCAGCCAGGCTTGGAATGACAGGCCGAATTCACCCCTCCACTTT.